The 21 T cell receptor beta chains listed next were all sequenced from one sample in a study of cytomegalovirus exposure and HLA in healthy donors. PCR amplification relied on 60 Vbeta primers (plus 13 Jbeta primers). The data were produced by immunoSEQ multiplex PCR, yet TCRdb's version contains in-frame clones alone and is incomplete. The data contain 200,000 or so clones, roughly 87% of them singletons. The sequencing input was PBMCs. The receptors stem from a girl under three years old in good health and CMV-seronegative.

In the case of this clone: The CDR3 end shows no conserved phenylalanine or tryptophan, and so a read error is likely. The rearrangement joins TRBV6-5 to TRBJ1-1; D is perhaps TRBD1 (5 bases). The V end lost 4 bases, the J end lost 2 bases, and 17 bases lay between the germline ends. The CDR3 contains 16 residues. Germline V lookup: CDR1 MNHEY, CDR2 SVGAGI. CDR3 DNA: TGTGCCAGCAGTTCTCCCGGGACTACGCCAAACACTGAAGCTTTCGTT. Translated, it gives CASSSPGTTPNTEAFV.

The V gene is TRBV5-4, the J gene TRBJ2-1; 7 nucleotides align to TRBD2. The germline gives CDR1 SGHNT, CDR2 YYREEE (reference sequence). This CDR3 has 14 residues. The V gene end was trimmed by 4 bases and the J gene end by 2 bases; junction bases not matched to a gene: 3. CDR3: CASSEGLTYNEQFF. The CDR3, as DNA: TGTGCCAGCAGCGAGGGACTAACCTACAATGAGCAGTTCTTC.

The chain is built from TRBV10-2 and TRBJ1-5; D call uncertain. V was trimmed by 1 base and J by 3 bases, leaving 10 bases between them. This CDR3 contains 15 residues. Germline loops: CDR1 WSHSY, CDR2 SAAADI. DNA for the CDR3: TGCGCCAGCAGTGAGTACGGAGCTCCCAATCAGCCCCAGCATTTT. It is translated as CASSEYGAPNQPQHF.

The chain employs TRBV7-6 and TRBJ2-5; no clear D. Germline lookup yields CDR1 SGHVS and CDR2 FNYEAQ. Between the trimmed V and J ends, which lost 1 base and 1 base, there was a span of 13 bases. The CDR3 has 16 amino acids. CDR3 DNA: TGTGCCAGCAGCTTAGAGGTGGCGGCTCTCCAAGAGACCCAGTACTTC. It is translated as CASSLEVAALQETQYF.

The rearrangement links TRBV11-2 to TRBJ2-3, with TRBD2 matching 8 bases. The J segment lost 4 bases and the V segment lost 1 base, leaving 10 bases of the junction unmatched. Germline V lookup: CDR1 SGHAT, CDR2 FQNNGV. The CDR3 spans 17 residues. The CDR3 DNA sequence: TGTGCCAGCAGCTTAGCCCGGTCGGGAGGGCCCCCAGATACGCAGTATTTT. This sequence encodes CASSLARSGGPPDTQYF.

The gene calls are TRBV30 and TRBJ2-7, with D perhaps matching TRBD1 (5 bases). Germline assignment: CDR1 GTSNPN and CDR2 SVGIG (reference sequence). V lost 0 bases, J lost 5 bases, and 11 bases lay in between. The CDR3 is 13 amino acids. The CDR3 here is CAWSVSRVNEQYF. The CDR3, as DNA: TGTGCCTGGAGTGTTAGCAGGGTTAACGAGCAGTACTTC.

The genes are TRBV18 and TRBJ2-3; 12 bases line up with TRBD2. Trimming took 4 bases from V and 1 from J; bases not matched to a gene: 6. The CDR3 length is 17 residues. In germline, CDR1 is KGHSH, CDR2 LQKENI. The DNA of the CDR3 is TGTGCCAGCTCACTTATGACTAGCGGGAGCCGCACAGATACGCAGTATTTT. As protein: CASSLMTSGSRTDTQYF.

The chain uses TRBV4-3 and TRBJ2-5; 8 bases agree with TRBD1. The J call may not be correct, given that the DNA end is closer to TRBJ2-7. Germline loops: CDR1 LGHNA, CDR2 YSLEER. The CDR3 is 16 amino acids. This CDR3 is CASSQSYRGSSYEQYF. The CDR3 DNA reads TGCGCCAGCAGCCAATCTTACAGGGGGAGCTCCTACGAGCAGTACTTC.

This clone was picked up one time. This CDR3 is CASSLVQTYNEQFF. For the CDR3, the DNA is TGTGCCAGCAGCTTGGTGCAGACCTACAATGAGCAGTTCTTC. V is TRBV5-6 and J is TRBJ2-1; D gene unclear. The CDR3 loop spans 14 amino acids. V lost 0 bases and J lost 2, with 6 bases in between. Germline values: CDR1 SGHDT, CDR2 YYEEEE.

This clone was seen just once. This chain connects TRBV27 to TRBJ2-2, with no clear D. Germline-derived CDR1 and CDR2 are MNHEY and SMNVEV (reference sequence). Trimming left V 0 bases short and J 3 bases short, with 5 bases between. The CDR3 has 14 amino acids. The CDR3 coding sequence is TGTGCCAGCAGTTTATCGTATGACACCGGGGAGCTGTTTTTT. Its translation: CASSLSYDTGELFF.

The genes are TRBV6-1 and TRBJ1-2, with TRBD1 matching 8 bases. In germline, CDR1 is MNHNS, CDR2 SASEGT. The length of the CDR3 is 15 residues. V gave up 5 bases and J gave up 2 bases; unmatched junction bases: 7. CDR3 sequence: CASSTTGTGNYGYTF. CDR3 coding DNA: TGTGCCAGCAGTACAACCGGGACAGGAAACTATGGCTACACCTTC.

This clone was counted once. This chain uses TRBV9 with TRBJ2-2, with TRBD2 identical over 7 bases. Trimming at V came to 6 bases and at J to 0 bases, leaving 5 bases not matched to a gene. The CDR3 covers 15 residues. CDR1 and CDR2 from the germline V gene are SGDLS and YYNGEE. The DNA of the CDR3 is TGTGCCAGCACCCCGGGGGGTTCGAACACCGGGGAGCTGTTTTTT. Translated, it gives CASTPGGSNTGELFF.

Written as DNA, the CDR3 is TGTGCCTGGAGCCTAGGTCGTGGCTCCTACGAGCAGTACTTC. Translation: CAWSLGRGSYEQYF. The chain carries TRBV30 and TRBJ2-7, with D uncertain. Germline CDR1 GTSNPN, CDR2 SVGIG (reference sequence). The V end lost 3 bases, the J end lost 0 bases, and 12 bases lay between the germline ends. This CDR3 has 14 residues. Variable domain in full (rest from reference TRBV30 and TRBJ2-7): SQTIHQWPATLVQPVGSPLSLECTVEGTSNPNLYWYRQAAGRGLQLLFYSVGIGQISSEVPQNLSASRPQDRQFILSSKKLLLSDSGFYLCAWSLGRGSYEQYFGPGTRLTVT.

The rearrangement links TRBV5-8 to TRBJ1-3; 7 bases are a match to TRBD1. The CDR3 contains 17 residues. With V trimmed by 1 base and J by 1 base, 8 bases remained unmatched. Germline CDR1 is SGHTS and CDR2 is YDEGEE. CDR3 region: CASSLWGRGSSGNTIYF. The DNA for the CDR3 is TGTGCCAGCAGCTTGTGGGGCAGGGGGTCTTCTGGAAACACCATATATTTT. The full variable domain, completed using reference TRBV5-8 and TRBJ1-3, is EAGVTQSPTHLIKTRGQQATLRCSPISGHTSVYWYQQALGLGLQFLLWYDEGEERNRGNFPPRFSGRQFPNYSSELNVNALELEDSALYLCASSLWGRGSSGNTIYFGEGSWLTVV.

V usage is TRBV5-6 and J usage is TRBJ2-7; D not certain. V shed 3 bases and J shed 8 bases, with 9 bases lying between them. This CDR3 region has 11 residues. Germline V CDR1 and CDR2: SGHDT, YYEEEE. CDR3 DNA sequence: TGTGCCAGCAGCTCCATACAGCAGCAGTACTTC. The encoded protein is CASSSIQQQYF.

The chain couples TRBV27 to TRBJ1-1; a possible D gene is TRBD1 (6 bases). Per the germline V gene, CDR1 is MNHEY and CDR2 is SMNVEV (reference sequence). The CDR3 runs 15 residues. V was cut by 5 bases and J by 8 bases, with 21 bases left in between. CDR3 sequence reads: CASSPRTVKPPEAFF. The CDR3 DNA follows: TGTGCCAGCAGTCCTCGGACAGTGAAGCCCCCCGAAGCTTTCTTT.

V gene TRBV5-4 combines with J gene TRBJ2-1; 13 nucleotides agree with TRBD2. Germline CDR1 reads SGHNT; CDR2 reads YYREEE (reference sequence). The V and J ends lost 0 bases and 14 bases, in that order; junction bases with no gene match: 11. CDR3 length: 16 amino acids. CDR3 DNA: TGTGCCAGCAGCTTGGGTGGGACTAGCGGGATAGTTGGCGAGTTCTTC. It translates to CASSLGGTSGIVGEFF.

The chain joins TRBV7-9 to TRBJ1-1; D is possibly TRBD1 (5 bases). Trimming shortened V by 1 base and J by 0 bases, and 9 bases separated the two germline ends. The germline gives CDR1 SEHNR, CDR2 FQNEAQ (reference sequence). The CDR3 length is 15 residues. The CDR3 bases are TGTGCCAGCAGCTTAGGGGGCACTTTGAACACTGAAGCTTTCTTT. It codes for CASSLGGTLNTEAFF.

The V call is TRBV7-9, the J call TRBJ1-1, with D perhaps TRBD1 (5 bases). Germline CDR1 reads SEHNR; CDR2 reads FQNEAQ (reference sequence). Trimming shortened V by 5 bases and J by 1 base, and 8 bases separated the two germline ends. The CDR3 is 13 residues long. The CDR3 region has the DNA TGTGCCAGCAGCAAAACAGGGAACACTGAAGCTTTCTTT. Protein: CASSKTGNTEAFF.

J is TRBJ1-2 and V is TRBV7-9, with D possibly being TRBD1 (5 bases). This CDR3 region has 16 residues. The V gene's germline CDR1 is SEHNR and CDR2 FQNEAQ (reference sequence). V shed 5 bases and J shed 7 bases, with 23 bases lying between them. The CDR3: CASSPNNPRTFAGYTF. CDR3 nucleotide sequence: TGTGCCAGCAGCCCCAACAACCCTAGGACATTTGCTGGCTACACCTTC.

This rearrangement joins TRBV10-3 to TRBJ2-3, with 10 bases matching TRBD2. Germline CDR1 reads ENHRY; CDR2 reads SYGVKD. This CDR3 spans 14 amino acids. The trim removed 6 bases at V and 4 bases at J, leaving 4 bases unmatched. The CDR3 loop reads CAIREREGPDTQYF. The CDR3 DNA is TGTGCCATCAGGGAGCGGGAGGGCCCAGATACGCAGTATTTT.